The 31 T cell receptor beta chains given below trace back to one sample, sequenced in a study of blood T cells in healthy people across ages. For the second PCR, which ran for about 7 to 11 cycles, a sample-barcoded 5' primer and a J-beta primer mix were used. TCRdb itself ran the 5' RACE reads through MiXCR, one entry per CDR3 protein. The table records some 1.8 million distinct CDR3 sequences, 35% to 50% of them present only once. Sequenced material: blood. The source of these receptors is a human donor in good health.

J is TRBJ1-6 and V is TRBV7-9, with a tentative D call TRBD1 (5 bases). Looked up from germline, CDR1 is SEHNR and CDR2 is FQNEAQ (reference sequence). The CDR3 is 15 residues long. Between the trimmed V and J ends, which lost 6 bases and 10 bases, there was a span of 19 bases. The CDR3 nucleotides are TGTGCCAGCAGGCCAGGCAGGGAAGAGGGCTCACCCCTCCACTTT. It translates to CASRPGREEGSPLHF. The full variable domain, with the rest looked up from reference TRBV7-9 and TRBJ1-6, is DTGVSQNPRHKITKRGQNVTFRCDPISEHNRLYWYRQTLGQGPEFLTYFQNEAQLEKSRLLSDRFSAERPKGSFSTLEIQRTEQGDSAMYLCASRPGREEGSPLHFGNGTRLTVT.

This clonotype has a count of ten or more. The chain links TRBV6-6 to TRBJ2-1, with D tentatively TRBD1 or TRBD2 (5 bases each). CDR1 is MNHNY and CDR2 is SVGAGI in the germline V gene (reference sequence). This CDR3 contains 15 residues. V was trimmed by 8 bases and J by 4 bases, leaving 18 bases between them. The CDR3 DNA reads as TGTGCCAGCGCCACCGGGACGGGGTCATACAATGAGCAGTTCTTC. Its protein is CASATGTGSYNEQFF.

The rearrangement uses TRBV7-6 and TRBJ2-1; weak D call: TRBD1 (7 bases). This CDR3 has 16 amino acids. Germline V gene sequence: CDR1 SGHVS, CDR2 FNYEAQ. Trimming shortened V by 4 bases and J by 3 bases, and 16 bases separated the two germline ends. The CDR3, as DNA: TGTGCCAGCAGCTCACCCGGAGGGGACAGCTACAATGAGCAGTTCTTC. It yields the protein CASSSPGGDSYNEQFF.

This clonotype occurred a few times. V and J are TRBV5-1 and TRBJ2-4; D is unclear. The J call is doubtful: the DNA matches TRBJ2-7 better. Germline V gene lookup returns CDR1 SGHRS and CDR2 YFSETQ. The CDR3 covers 16 residues. CDR3 in DNA: TGCGCCAGCAGCTTGGTGGCCACTTTGGGGACCTACGAGCAGTACTTC. Amino acid sequence: CASSLVATLGTYEQYF.

This clonotype was seen a handful of times. V is TRBV11-2 and J is TRBJ2-5; D is undetermined. The CDR3 totals 14 residues. From germline, CDR1 is SGHAT and CDR2 FQNNGV. With 0 bases removed from V and 4 bases from J, the gap between germline ends came to 9 bases. In DNA, the CDR3 is TGTGCCAGCAGCTTAGATTTATCGCGAGAGACCCAGTACTTC. Residues: CASSLDLSRETQYF. The full variable domain, completed using reference TRBV11-2 and TRBJ2-5, is EAGVAQSPRYKIIEKRQSVAFWCNPISGHATLYWYQQILGQGPKLLIQFQNNGVVDDSQLPKDRFSAERLKGVDSTLKIQPAKLEDSAVYLCASSLDLSRETQYFGPGTRLLVL.

This clonotype was detected a few times. The chain recombines TRBV9 with TRBJ1-2; D unclear. Germline V gene sequence: CDR1 SGDLS, CDR2 YYNGEE. V was shortened by 5 bases and J by 8 bases, with 19 bases between the two germline ends. This CDR3 is built from 14 residues. The chain's CDR3 is CASSPQHGVRGYTF. The CDR3 DNA sequence: TGTGCCAGCAGTCCACAGCACGGGGTGAGAGGCTACACCTTC.

This chain connects TRBV4-1 to TRBJ2-4; D uncertain. Germline CDR1 is MGHRA and CDR2 is YSYEKL. The CDR3 runs 15 residues. Between the trimmed V and J ends, which lost 0 bases and 6 bases, there was a span of 12 bases. CDR3 protein: CASSQDPGPGNIQYF. CDR3 nucleotide sequence: TGCGCCAGCAGCCAAGATCCCGGGCCGGGAAACATTCAGTACTTC.

The chain combines TRBV4-3 with TRBJ1-1; D gene ambiguous. Germline loops: CDR1 LGHNA, CDR2 YSLEER. Trimming shortened V by 1 base and J by 5 bases, and 11 bases separated the two germline ends. This CDR3 is built from 14 residues. The CDR3 sequence: CASSQGPFGTEAFF. The CDR3 nucleotides are TGCGCCAGCAGCCAAGGCCCTTTTGGGACTGAAGCTTTCTTT.

This clonotype was seen ten or more times. One end of the junction varies from germline; a read error may be responsible. This chain joins TRBV5-1 and TRBJ2-7, with D hard to call. The CDR3 covers 12 residues. Germline-derived CDR1 and CDR2 are SGHRS and YFSETQ. CDR3 residues: CASSLTAYEQYF. The CDR3 DNA follows: TGTGCCAGCAGCCTCACTGCCTACGAGCAGTACTTC.

The chain is built from TRBV20-1 and TRBJ1-1; 10 bases agree with TRBD1. In germline, CDR1 is DFQATT, CDR2 SNEGSKA (reference sequence). Trimming removed 0 bases from V and 4 bases from J; junction bases left unmatched: 8. This CDR3 comprises 16 residues. This CDR3 reads CSARDRTGGLGTEAFF. The CDR3 DNA sequence: TGCAGTGCTAGAGACAGGACAGGGGGATTAGGCACTGAAGCTTTCTTT.

The chain has TRBV28 and TRBJ2-6; weak D call: TRBD2 (6 bases). Germline CDR1 is MDHEN and CDR2 is SYDVKM. The CDR3 consists of 16 residues. Trimming pared 5 bases from V and 4 bases from J, leaving 15 bases between. CDR3 residues: CASSPMGRTGANVLTF. DNA for the CDR3: TGTGCCAGCAGTCCCATGGGGAGGACCGGGGCCAACGTCCTGACTTTC.

The chain links TRBV5-1 to TRBJ2-3; D ambiguous. V was shortened by 1 base and J by 1 base, with 13 bases between the two germline ends. The germline V gene has CDR1 SGHRS and CDR2 YFSETQ. The CDR3 spans 16 residues. In DNA form, the CDR3 reads TGCGCCAGCAGCTTGTCAGTCACAATTCGCACAGATACGCAGTATTTT. Translation: CASSLSVTIRTDTQYF. The whole variable domain, filled in from reference TRBV5-1 and TRBJ2-3, reads KAGVTQTPRYLIKTRGQQVTLSCSPISGHRSVSWYQQTPGQGLQFLFEYFSETQRNKGNFPGRFSGRQFSNSRSEMNVSTLELGDSALYLCASSLSVTIRTDTQYFGPGTRLTVL.

The V gene is TRBV27, the J gene TRBJ1-4, with TRBD1 matching 8 bases. The ends lost 5 bases at V and 4 bases at J; junction bases unmatched: 6. Germline V gene lookup returns CDR1 MNHEY and CDR2 SMNVEV (reference sequence). The CDR3 has 15 residues. The chain's CDR3 is CASSVQGGYNEKLFF. The CDR3 DNA is TGTGCCAGCAGTGTACAGGGGGGCTATAATGAAAAACTGTTTTTT.

CDR3 loop: CASSLAPQVYNSPLHF. In DNA, the CDR3 is TGCGCCAGCAGCTTGGCCCCACAGGTCTATAATTCACCCCTCCACTTT. This chain connects TRBV5-1 to TRBJ1-6; the D gene is possibly TRBD1 (5 bases). CDR3 size: 16 residues. V dropped 0 bases and J dropped 3 bases, with 10 bases sitting between them. The V gene's germline CDR1 is SGHRS and CDR2 YFSETQ.

This chain uses TRBV12-3 or TRBV12-4 with TRBJ2-3; 7 bases line up with TRBD1. Trimming removed 6 bases from V and 0 bases from J; junction bases left unmatched: 12. The CDR3 covers 17 residues. The CDR3 sequence is CASSQGMDRKSTDTQYF. The CDR3 bases are TGTGCCAGCAGCCAAGGGATGGACAGGAAAAGCACAGATACGCAGTATTTT.

As for this clonotype: The junction shows a germline mismatch at one end, possibly a read error. The chain couples TRBV5-5 to TRBJ2-1; 7 nucleotides align to TRBD2. Germline V CDR1 and CDR2: SGHKS, YYEKEE (reference sequence). There are 20 residues in the CDR3. As DNA, the CDR3 is TGTGCCAACAGCTTGGGATGGGGGGGACGGCAATCCCCTTCCTACAATGAGCAGTTCTTC. Its protein product is CANSLGWGGRQSPSYNEQFF.

With respect to this clonotype: The germline gene is not matched at one end of the junction; a read error may be the cause. The V and J genes are TRBV7-8 and TRBJ2-7, with TRBD2 as a possible D gene (5 bases). The CDR3 contains 19 residues. Germline V CDR1 and CDR2: SGHVS, FQNEAQ. CDR3 loop: CVSSGYPWQLNFGDHEQYF. DNA of the CDR3: TGTGTCAGCAGCGGATACCCTTGGCAGCTGAATTTTGGGGATCACGAGCAGTACTTC.

V gene TRBV13 combines with J gene TRBJ1-6, with TRBD1 matching 7 bases. Germline assignment: CDR1 PRHDT and CDR2 FYEKMQ (reference sequence). This CDR3 contains 14 residues. The J segment lost 9 bases and the V segment lost 2 bases, leaving 4 bases of the junction unmatched. The CDR3 here is CASSLQGVPSPLHF. CDR3 in DNA: TGTGCCAGCAGCTTACAGGGGGTCCCTTCACCCCTCCACTTT. Full variable domain (outside the CDR3, taken from reference TRBV13 and TRBJ1-6): AAGVIQSPRHLIKEKRETATLKCYPIPRHDTVYWYQQGPGQDPQFLISFYEKMQSDKGSIPDRFSAQQFSDYHSELNMSSLELGDSALYFCASSLQGVPSPLHFGNGTRLTVT.

The table lists this clonotype with a few counts. CDR3 sequence reads: CASSLVSSETQYF. The CDR3 nucleotides are TGTGCCAGCAGCTTAGTCTCGTCGGAGACCCAGTACTTC. The genes are TRBV7-2 and TRBJ2-5; D uncertain. The CDR3 runs to 13 residues. Trimming took 1 base from V and 5 from J, leaving 8 bases between them. Germline assignment: CDR1 SGHTA and CDR2 FQGNSA.

This clonotype was found a few times. The chain recombines TRBV10-3 with TRBJ1-3; TRBD1 matches at 9 bases. V shed 10 bases and J 2 bases; nucleotides not matched to a gene: 3. This CDR3 comprises 13 residues. The germline V gene encodes CDR1 ENHRY and CDR2 SYGVKD. Written as DNA, the CDR3 is TGTGCCACGACAGGGGGACCTGGAAACACCATATATTTT. Amino acid sequence: CATTGGPGNTIYF.

CDR3 region: CASSPSGANEKLFF. The CDR3 region has the DNA TGTGCCAGCAGCCCTTCCGGGGCTAATGAAAAACTGTTTTTT. The chain uses TRBV7-2 and TRBJ1-4; no clear D. Germline V gene data show CDR1 as SGHTA and CDR2 as FQGNSA. Trimming pared 5 bases from V and 3 bases from J, leaving 10 bases between. The CDR3 is made up of 14 amino acids.

The chain is built from TRBV2 and TRBJ2-7; perhaps TRBD2 as D (5 bases). The CDR3 is 15 amino acids. The germline V gene has CDR1 SNHLY and CDR2 FYNNEI. The V and J ends lost 2 bases and 0 bases respectively, with 11 bases between them. CDR3 sequence reads: CASSESDLRSYEQYF. In DNA, the CDR3 is TGTGCCAGCAGTGAATCGGACTTACGCTCCTACGAGCAGTACTTC.

A word on this clonotype: An end of the junction does not agree with germline; a read error may underlie this. V is TRBV6-2 or TRBV6-3 and J is TRBJ2-2, with 7 bases lining up with TRBD1. The CDR3 length is 15 residues. Germline lookup yields CDR1 MNHEY and CDR2 SVGEGT. CDR3: CASSKLTGNTGERFF. The CDR3 DNA sequence: TGTGCCAGCAGCAAACTGACAGGGAACACCGGGGAGCGGTTTTTT.

This clonotype was detected a few times. The chain couples TRBV21-1 to TRBJ2-5; the table assigns TRBD2, which was not confirmed against the DNA. TRBV21-1 is noted as a pseudogene. The CDR3 sequence is 11 residues long. CDR3 in DNA: TGTGCCAGCAGCGCCCGGGAGGGCGGGTACTTC. It yields the protein CASSAREGGYF.

The CDR3 sequence: CASSVGREAYGYTF. In nucleotides, the CDR3 is TGTGCCAGCAGCGTGGGGAGAGAAGCCTATGGCTACACCTTC. The genes are TRBV9 and TRBJ1-2, with D hard to call. Looked up from germline, CDR1 is SGDLS and CDR2 is YYNGEE. V was clipped by 2 bases and J by 4 bases, with 12 bases between them. The CDR3 is 14 amino acids.

This rearrangement joins TRBV27 to TRBJ1-2; D is uncertain. The CDR3 totals 14 residues. V lost 5 bases, J lost 5 bases, and 15 bases lay in between. Germline V CDR1 and CDR2: MNHEY, SMNVEV (reference sequence). The CDR3 DNA reads TGTGCCAGCAGTGTCAAGGTGGTCGGATATGGCTACACCTTC. Its protein product is CASSVKVVGYGYTF.

The chain uses TRBV24-1 and TRBJ2-1, with TRBD2 matching over 8 bases. The CDR3 has 12 amino acids. The V gene end was trimmed by 7 bases and the J gene end by 12 bases; junction bases not matched to a gene: 7. The V gene's germline CDR1 is KGHDR and CDR2 SFDVKD. CDR3 DNA sequence: TGTGCCACCAGCCTCGGGGGGGCGAGGCAGTTCTTC. Encoded protein: CATSLGGARQFF.

This clonotype was recorded only once. This chain joins TRBV5-1 and TRBJ2-3; D may correspond to TRBD1 or TRBD2 (7 bases each). CDR1 and CDR2 from the germline V gene are SGHRS and YFSETQ. The V end was cut by 1 base, the J end by 2 bases, with 14 bases between. The CDR3 totals 16 residues. This CDR3 reads CASSLPQGGFTDTQYF. CDR3 DNA sequence: TGCGCCAGCAGCTTGCCTCAGGGGGGGTTCACAGATACGCAGTATTTT.

Turning to this clonotype: One end of the junction does not line up with germline, which may come from a read error. This chain joins TRBV20-1 and TRBJ2-7; D gene uncertain. This CDR3 is built from 14 residues. Per the germline V gene, CDR1 is DFQATT and CDR2 is SNEGSKA (reference sequence). The CDR3 region is CSASPPRQSYERYF. The CDR3 region has the DNA TGCAGTGCTAGCCCCCCTAGGCAGTCCTACGAGCGGTACTTC.

The chain links TRBV3-1 to TRBJ1-2; 7 bases align to TRBD1. The germline V gene has CDR1 LGHDT and CDR2 YNNKEL (reference sequence). This CDR3 is 16 amino acids long. V lost 4 bases and J lost 3; bases outside the gene matches: 11. CDR3 amino acids: CASSPSSGQRYYGYTF. The CDR3 DNA follows: TGTGCCAGCAGCCCCTCATCGGGACAGCGATACTATGGCTACACCTTC.

The V and J genes are TRBV28 and TRBJ2-1, with a weak D call TRBD2 (5 bases). CDR3 length: 18 residues. V was pared by 2 bases and J by 3 bases, with 20 bases between. CDR1 and CDR2 (germline): MDHEN, SYDVKM. The CDR3 reads CASSLLALVPDRYNEQFF. The CDR3 DNA sequence: TGTGCCAGCAGTTTACTAGCCCTTGTACCCGATCGCTACAATGAGCAGTTCTTC.